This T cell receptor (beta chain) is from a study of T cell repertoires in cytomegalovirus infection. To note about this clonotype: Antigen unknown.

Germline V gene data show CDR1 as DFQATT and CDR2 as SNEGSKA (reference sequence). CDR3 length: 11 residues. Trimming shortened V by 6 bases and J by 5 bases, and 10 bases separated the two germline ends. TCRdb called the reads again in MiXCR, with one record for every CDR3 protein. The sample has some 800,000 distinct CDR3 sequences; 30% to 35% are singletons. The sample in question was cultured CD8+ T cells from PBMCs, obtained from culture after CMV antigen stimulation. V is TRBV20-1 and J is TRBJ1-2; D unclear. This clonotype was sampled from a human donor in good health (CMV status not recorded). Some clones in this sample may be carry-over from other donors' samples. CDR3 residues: CSAAGKYGYTF. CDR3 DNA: TGCAGTGCCGCTGGGAAATATGGCTACACCTTC.